This T cell receptor (beta chain) comes out of a study of blood T cell repertoires in COVID-19. Assay used: immunoSEQ multiplex PCR; TCRdb lists only in-frame clones, some missing. The table has roughly 200,000 clones, 85% to 90% seen once. The CDR3 consists of 15 residues. The germline V gene encodes CDR1 SNHLY and CDR2 FYNNEI. V lost 8 bases and J lost 2; bases outside the gene matches: 4. The chain is built from TRBV2 and TRBJ2-4, with TRBD1 identical over 12 bases. Sequenced: PBMCs or T cells enriched from blood (not recorded which). This receptor was obtained from a woman in her 40s with acute COVID-19. The CDR3 region has the DNA TGTGCCAGCGGGGGACAGGGGGCAACCAAAAACATTCAGTACTTC. Protein: CASGGQGATKNIQYF.